This T cell receptor (beta chain) was captured in a study of blood T cells in healthy people across ages. Study-level background: The capture of about one barcoded beta molecule per two T cells was achieved by template switching.

There are 12 residues in the CDR3. Deletions cut 3 bases from V and 5 bases from J, with 6 bases between. CDR1 and CDR2 from the germline V gene are SGHTA and FQGNSA. Together with a sample-barcoded 5' primer, a J-beta primer mix was included in a second PCR lasting about 7 to 11 cycles. From the 5' RACE reads, TCRdb called clonotypes with MiXCR, one entry per CDR3 protein. Here the sample spans over 1,500,000 distinct CDR3 sequences, about 39% being singletons. The clonotype originates from a human donor in good health. The chain recombines TRBV7-2 with TRBJ2-3; D is uncertain. Sequencing was performed on blood. The chain's CDR3 is CASSFYVDTQYF. The CDR3 DNA follows: TGTGCCAGCAGCTTTTATGTAGATACGCAGTATTTT.